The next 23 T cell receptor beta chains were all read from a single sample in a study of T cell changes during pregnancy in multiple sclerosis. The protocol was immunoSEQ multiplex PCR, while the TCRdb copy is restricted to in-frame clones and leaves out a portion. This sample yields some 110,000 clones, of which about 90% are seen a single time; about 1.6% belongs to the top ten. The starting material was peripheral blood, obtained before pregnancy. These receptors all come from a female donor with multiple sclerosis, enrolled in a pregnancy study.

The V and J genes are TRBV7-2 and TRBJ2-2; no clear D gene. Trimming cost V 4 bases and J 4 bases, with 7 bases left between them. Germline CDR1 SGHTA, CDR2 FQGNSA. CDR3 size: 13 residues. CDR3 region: CASSYGATGELFF. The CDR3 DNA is TGTGCCAGCAGCTATGGAGCCACCGGGGAGCTGTTTTTT.

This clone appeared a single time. The CDR3 spells CASSLAGWAQLIQNIQYF. In DNA form, the CDR3 reads TGTGCCAGCAGCTTAGCGGGTTGGGCCCAATTGATCCAAAACATTCAGTACTTC. The V and J genes are TRBV7-8 and TRBJ2-4, with unresolved D. Trimming pared 0 bases from V and 5 bases from J, leaving 20 bases between. This CDR3 has 18 residues. Germline CDR1 reads SGHVS; CDR2 reads FQNEAQ.

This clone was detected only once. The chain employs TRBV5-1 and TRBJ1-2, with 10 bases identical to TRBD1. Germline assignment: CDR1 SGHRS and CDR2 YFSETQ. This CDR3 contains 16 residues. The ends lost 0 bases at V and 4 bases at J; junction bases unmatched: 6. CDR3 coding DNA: TGCGCCAGCAGCTTGGGCGGGACAGGGGACGGCTATGGCTACACCTTC. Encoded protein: CASSLGGTGDGYGYTF.

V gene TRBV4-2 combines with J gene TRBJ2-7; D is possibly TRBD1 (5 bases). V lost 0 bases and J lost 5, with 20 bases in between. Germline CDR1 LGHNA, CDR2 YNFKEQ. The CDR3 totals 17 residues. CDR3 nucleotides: TGTGCCAGCAGCCAAGATCTGGGGCTCACGTCGGTCGACGAGCAGTACTTC. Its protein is CASSQDLGLTSVDEQYF.

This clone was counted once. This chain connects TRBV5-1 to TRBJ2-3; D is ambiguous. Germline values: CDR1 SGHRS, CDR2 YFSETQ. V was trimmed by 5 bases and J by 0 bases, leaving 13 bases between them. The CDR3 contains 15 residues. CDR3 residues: CASSLGVKSTDTQYF. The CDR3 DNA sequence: TGCGCCAGCAGTCTAGGAGTGAAGAGCACAGATACGCAGTATTTT.

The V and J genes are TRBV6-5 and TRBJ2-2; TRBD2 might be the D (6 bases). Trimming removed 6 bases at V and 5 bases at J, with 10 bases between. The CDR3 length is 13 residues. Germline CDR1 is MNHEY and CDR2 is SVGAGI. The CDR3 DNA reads TGTGCCAGCAGAGTGGAGGGAACCGGGGAGCTGTTTTTT. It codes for CASRVEGTGELFF.

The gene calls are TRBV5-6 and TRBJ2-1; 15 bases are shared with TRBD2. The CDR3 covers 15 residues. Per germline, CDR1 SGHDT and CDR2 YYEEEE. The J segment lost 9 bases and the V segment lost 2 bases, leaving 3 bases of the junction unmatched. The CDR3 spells CASSFGTSGGTEQFF. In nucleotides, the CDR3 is TGTGCCAGCAGCTTCGGGACTAGCGGGGGGACTGAGCAGTTCTTC. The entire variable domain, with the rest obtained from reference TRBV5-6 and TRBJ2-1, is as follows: DAGVTQSPTHLIKTRGQQVTLRCSPKSGHDTVSWYQQALGQGPQFIFQYYEEEERQRGNFPDRFSGHQFPNYSSELNVNALLLGDSALYLCASSFGTSGGTEQFFGPGTRLTVL.

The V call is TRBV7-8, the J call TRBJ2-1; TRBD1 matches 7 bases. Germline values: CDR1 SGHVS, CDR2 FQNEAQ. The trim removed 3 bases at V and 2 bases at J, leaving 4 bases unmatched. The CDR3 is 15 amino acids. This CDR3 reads CASSLTGYTYNEQFF. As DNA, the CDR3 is TGTGCCAGCAGCTTGACAGGGTATACCTACAATGAGCAGTTCTTC.

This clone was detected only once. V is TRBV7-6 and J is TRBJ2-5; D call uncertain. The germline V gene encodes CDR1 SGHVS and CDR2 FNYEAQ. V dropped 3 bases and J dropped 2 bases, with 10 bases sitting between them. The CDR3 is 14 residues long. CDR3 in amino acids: CASSFENPQETQYF. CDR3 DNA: TGTGCCAGCAGCTTCGAGAACCCTCAAGAGACCCAGTACTTC. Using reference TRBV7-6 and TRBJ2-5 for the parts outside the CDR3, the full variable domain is GAGVSQSPRYKVTKRGQDVALRCDPISGHVSLYWYRQALGQGPEFLTYFNYEAQQDKSGLPNDRFSAERPEGSISTLTIQRTEQRDSAMYRCASSFENPQETQYFGPGTRLLVL.

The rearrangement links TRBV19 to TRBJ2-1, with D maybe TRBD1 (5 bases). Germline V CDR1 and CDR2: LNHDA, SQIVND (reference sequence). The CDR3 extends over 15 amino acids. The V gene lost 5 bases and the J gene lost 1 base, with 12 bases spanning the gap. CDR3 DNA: TGTGCCAGTAGTGACCTAGGGGTATCCTACAATGAGCAGTTCTTC. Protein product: CASSDLGVSYNEQFF. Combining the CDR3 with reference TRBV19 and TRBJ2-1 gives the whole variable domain DGGITQSPKYLFRKEGQNVTLSCEQNLNHDAMYWYRQDPGQGLRLIYYSQIVNDFQKGDIAEGYSVSREKKESFPLTVTSAQKNPTAFYLCASSDLGVSYNEQFFGPGTRLTVL.

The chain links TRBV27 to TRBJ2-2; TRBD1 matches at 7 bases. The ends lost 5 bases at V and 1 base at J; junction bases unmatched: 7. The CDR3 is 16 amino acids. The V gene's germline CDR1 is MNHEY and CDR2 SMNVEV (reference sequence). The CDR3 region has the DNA TGTGCCAGCAGTCCACAGGGGCTCAAGAACACCGGGGAGCTGTTTTTT. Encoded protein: CASSPQGLKNTGELFF.

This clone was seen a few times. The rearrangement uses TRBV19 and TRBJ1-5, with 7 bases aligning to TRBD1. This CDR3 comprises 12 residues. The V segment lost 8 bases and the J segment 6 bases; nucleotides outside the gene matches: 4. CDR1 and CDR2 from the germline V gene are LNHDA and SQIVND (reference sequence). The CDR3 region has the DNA TGTGCCAGTCAACAGGGGAGTCAGCCCCAGCATTTT. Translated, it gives CASQQGSQPQHF.

The CDR3 region has the DNA TGTGCCAGCAGCTTAGCGGGACAGGGGTCCAGGTTCTTC. This gives the protein CASSLAGQGSRFF. The V call is TRBV7-9, the J call TRBJ2-1; 10 bases fit TRBD1. The CDR3 is made up of 13 amino acids. V shed 0 bases and J 15 bases; nucleotides not matched to a gene: 5. Germline lookup yields CDR1 SEHNR and CDR2 FQNEAQ (reference sequence).

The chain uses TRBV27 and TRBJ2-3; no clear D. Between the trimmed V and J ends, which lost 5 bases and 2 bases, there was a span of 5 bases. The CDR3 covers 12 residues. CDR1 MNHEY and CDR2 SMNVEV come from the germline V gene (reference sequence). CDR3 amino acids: CASSPNTDTQYF. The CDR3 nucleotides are TGTGCCAGCAGTCCAAACACAGATACGCAGTATTTT.

In DNA, the CDR3 is TGTGCCTGGAGTGGCACAGGGTACACCGGGGAGCTGTTTTTT. Protein sequence: CAWSGTGYTGELFF. The rearrangement links TRBV30 to TRBJ2-2; tentative D call: TRBD1 (6 bases). CDR1 and CDR2 from the germline V gene are GTSNPN and SVGIG (reference sequence). Deletions cut 1 base from V and 3 bases from J, with 9 bases between. CDR3 length equals 14 residues. Looking up the rest from reference TRBV30 and TRBJ2-2 gives the full variable domain: SQTIHQWPATLVQPVGSPLSLECTVEGTSNPNLYWYRQAAGRGLQLLFYSVGIGQISSEVPQNLSASRPQDRQFILSSKKLLLSDSGFYLCAWSGTGYTGELFFGEGSRLTVL.

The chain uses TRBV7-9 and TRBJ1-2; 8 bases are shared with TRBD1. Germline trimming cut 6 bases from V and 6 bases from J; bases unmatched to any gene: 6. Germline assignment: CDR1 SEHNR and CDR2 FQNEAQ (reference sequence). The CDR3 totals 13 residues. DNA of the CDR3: TGTGCCAGCAGTGGACAGGGCTCAAATGGCTACACCTTC. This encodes CASSGQGSNGYTF.

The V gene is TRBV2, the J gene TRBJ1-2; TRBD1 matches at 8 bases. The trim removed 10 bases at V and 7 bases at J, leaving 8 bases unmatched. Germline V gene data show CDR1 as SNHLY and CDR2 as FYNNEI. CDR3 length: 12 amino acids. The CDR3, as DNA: TGTGCCATTGGACAGGGCGAGGGTGGCTACACCTTC. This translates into CAIGQGEGGYTF.

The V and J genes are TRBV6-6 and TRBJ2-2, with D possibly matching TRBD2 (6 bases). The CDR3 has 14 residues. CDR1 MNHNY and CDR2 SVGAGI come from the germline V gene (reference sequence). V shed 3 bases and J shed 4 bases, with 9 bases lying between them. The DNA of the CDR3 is TGTGCCAGCAGTTATGGGGGGTCCACCGGGGAGCTGTTTTTT. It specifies CASSYGGSTGELFF.

In nucleotides, the CDR3 is TGTGCCAGCTCAGGTCAGGGGGCGTTTGAAGCTTTCTTT. Translating it yields CASSGQGAFEAFF. The rearrangement joins TRBV18 to TRBJ1-1, with 8 bases matching TRBD1. The CDR3 runs 13 residues. J lost 7 bases, V lost 5 bases, and 6 bases had no gene match. Per the germline V gene, CDR1 is KGHSH and CDR2 is LQKENI. The variable domain in full, completed from reference TRBV18 and TRBJ1-1, reads NAGVMQNPRHLVRRRGQEARLRCSPMKGHSHVYWYRQLPEEGLKFMVYLQKENIIDESGMPKERFSAEFPKEGPSILRIQQVVRGDSAAYFCASSGQGAFEAFFGQGTRLTVV.

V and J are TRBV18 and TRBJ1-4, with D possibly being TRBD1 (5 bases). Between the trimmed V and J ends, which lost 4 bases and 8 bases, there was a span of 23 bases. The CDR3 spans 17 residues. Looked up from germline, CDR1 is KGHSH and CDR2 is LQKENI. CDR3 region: CASSRRPTPGEWEKLFF. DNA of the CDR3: TGTGCCAGCTCACGCCGACCGACCCCGGGGGAATGGGAAAAACTGTTTTTT. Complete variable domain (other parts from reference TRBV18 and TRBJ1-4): NAGVMQNPRHLVRRRGQEARLRCSPMKGHSHVYWYRQLPEEGLKFMVYLQKENIIDESGMPKERFSAEFPKEGPSILRIQQVVRGDSAAYFCASSRRPTPGEWEKLFFGSGTQLSVL.

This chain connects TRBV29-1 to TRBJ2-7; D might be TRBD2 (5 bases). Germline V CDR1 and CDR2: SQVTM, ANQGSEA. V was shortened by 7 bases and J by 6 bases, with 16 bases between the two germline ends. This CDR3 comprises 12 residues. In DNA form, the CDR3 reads TGCAGCGCTGTGAGGGATGCGGGCGAGCAGTACTTC. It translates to CSAVRDAGEQYF.

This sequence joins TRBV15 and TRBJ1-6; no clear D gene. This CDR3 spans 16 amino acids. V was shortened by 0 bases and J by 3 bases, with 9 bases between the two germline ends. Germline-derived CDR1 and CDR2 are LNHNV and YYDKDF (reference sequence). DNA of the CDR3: TGTGCCACCAGCAGAGATCTCCGGAGCTATAATTCACCCCTCCACTTT. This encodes CATSRDLRSYNSPLHF.

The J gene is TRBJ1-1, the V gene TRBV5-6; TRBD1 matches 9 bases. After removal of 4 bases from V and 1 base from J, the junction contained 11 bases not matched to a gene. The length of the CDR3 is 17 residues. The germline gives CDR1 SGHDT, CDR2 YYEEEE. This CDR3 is CASSQGTGFIGNTEAFF. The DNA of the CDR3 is TGTGCCAGCAGCCAAGGGACAGGGTTCATCGGGAACACTGAAGCTTTCTTT.